These T cell receptor beta chains were read from a single sample in a study of T cell repertoires in cytomegalovirus infection. Via MiXCR, TCRdb re-called the reads, giving one row per CDR3 protein. The sample holds about 190,000 distinct CDR3 sequences, roughly 27% seen once. The material sequenced was PBMCs. Every receptor here comes from a human donor in good health (CMV status not recorded). Some clones in this sample may be carry-over from other donors' samples. The CDR3 runs from the conserved cysteine through the conserved F or W. D genes are given only for firm matches. Only some rows state a clone size, as once, few, many or a class for expanded clones.

v_gene: TRBV19; abundance: .; d_gene: .; j_gene: TRBJ1-6; CDR3aa: CASSPQEASGSPLHF; CDR3nt: TGTGCCAGTAGCCCCCAGGAGGCGTCGGGATCACCCCTCCACTTT
v_gene: TRBV7-8; abundance: many; d_gene: .; j_gene: TRBJ2-7; CDR3aa: CASSLAGGISYEQYF; CDR3nt: TGTGCCAGCAGCTTAGCAGGGGGGATCTCCTACGAGCAGTACTTC
v_gene: TRBV7-2; abundance: few; d_gene: .; j_gene: TRBJ2-1; CDR3aa: CASSYNSNEQFF; CDR3nt: TGTGCCAGCAGCTATAACAGCAATGAGCAGTTCTTC
v_gene: TRBV11-2; abundance: few; d_gene: TRBD2; j_gene: TRBJ2-5; CDR3aa: CASSPQGSGGTETQYF; CDR3nt: TGTGCCAGCAGCCCCCAAGGAAGCGGGGGGACGGAGACCCAGTACTTC
v_gene: TRBV30; abundance: .; d_gene: .; j_gene: TRBJ2-5; CDR3aa: CAWRGLQAQETQYF; CDR3nt: TGTGCCTGGAGGGGGTTGCAGGCCCAAGAGACCCAGTACTTC
v_gene: TRBV12-3/TRBV12-4; abundance: .; d_gene: TRBD2; j_gene: TRBJ2-7; CDR3aa: CASSLGGDWREQYF; CDR3nt: TGTGCCAGCAGTCTCGGGGGGGACTGGCGCGAGCAGTACTTC
v_gene: TRBV28; abundance: once; d_gene: TRBD2; j_gene: TRBJ2-5; CDR3aa: CASRPSGGGETQYF; CDR3nt: TGTGCCAGCAGGCCTAGCGGGGGTGGGGAGACCCAGTACTTC
v_gene: TRBV7-3; abundance: .; d_gene: TRBD2; j_gene: TRBJ2-1; CDR3aa: CASTFSGDHNEQFF; CDR3nt: TGTGCCAGCACCTTTAGCGGGGACCACAATGAGCAGTTCTTC
v_gene: TRBV5-6; abundance: few; d_gene: TRBD1; j_gene: TRBJ2-3; CDR3aa: CASSLVTGTGGADTQYF; CDR3nt: TGTGCCAGCAGCTTGGTCACCGGGACAGGGGGGGCAGATACGCAGTATTTT
v_gene: TRBV7-2; abundance: many; d_gene: .; j_gene: TRBJ2-3; CDR3aa: CASSLVNTDTQYF; CDR3nt: TGTGCCAGCAGCTTAGTCAACACAGATACGCAGTATTTT